This entry lists 8 T cell receptor beta chains sequenced from one sample in a study of T cells expressing NK-cell markers (dated by TCRdb to about 2020). The library relied on 5' RACE. The sample was run on an Illumina HiSeq 2000. TCRdb reprocessed the reads into one record per CDR3 protein sequence, lacking DNA. This sample's table lists 250,000 or so distinct CDR3 sequences. The ten biggest clones cover around 4% of the sample. What was sequenced was blood T cells: a sorted CD56 or NKG2C T cell subset, CD4+ or CD8+ T cells, or bulk PBMC T cells (not recorded which). Every receptor here comes from a woman between 18 and 75 years old in good health.

This chain joins TRBV7-2 and TRBJ2-5. The germline V gene has CDR1 SGHTA and CDR2 FQGNSA. The CDR3 totals 13 residues. CDR3 amino acids: CASSLVGPETQYF.

The rearrangement uses TRBV7-9 and TRBJ1-1; the D call from TCRdb, TRBD1, cannot be confirmed without DNA. CDR3 size: 16 residues. Germline values: CDR1 SEHNR, CDR2 FQNEAQ (reference sequence). The CDR3 spells CASSLAQGWADTEAFF.

The chain recombines TRBV7-2 with TRBJ2-7; TCRdb gives TRBD1 as the D gene, but with no DNA this cannot be confirmed. Germline values: CDR1 SGHTA, CDR2 FQGNSA. The CDR3 extends over 14 amino acids. The CDR3 loop reads CASSRRDGTYEQYF. The variable domain in full, with the rest retrieved from reference TRBV7-2 and TRBJ2-7, is GAGVSQSPSNKVTEKGKDVELRCDPISGHTALYWYRQSLGQGLEFLIYFQGNSAPDKSGLPSDRFSAERTGGSVSTLTIQRTQQEDSAVYLCASSRRDGTYEQYFGPGTRLTVT.

The chain recombines TRBV20-1 with TRBJ1-2. Per the germline V gene, CDR1 is DFQATT and CDR2 is SNEGSKA (reference sequence). This CDR3 is built from 14 residues. Here the CDR3 reads CSAGKTGISYGYTF.

V usage is TRBV5-1 and J usage is TRBJ2-1; the D call of TRBD2 rests on TCRdb alone, since no DNA is present to check it. Germline values: CDR1 SGHRS, CDR2 YFSETQ. The CDR3 has 20 residues. The CDR3 sequence: CASSLPGLAGGVSSYNEQFF.

The chain couples TRBV4-3 to TRBJ2-1; TCRdb calls TRBD1, which cannot be checked without DNA. There are 15 residues in the CDR3. CDR1 is LGHNA and CDR2 is YSLEER in the germline V gene. The CDR3 sequence is CASSLQGYPYNEQFF.

The J gene is TRBJ2-3, the V gene TRBV6-1; the D call from TCRdb, TRBD1, cannot be confirmed without DNA. This CDR3 has 17 amino acids. CDR1 is MNHNS, CDR2 SASEGT, per germline. The chain's CDR3 is CASTAPRGGMSTDTQYF.

J is TRBJ2-3 and V is TRBV3-1; no DNA is available, so the TRBD2 call from TCRdb remains unchecked. There are 16 residues in the CDR3. The V gene's germline CDR1 is LGHDT and CDR2 YNNKEL (reference sequence). The CDR3 reads CASSLWTSGRGDTQYF.